What follows describes a single T cell receptor beta chain. TCRdb's table, derived via immunoSEQ multiplex PCR, lists solely in-frame clones and lacks some. This repertoire shows approximately 1,000,000 clones, 70% to 80% found once; its top ten account for 0.89%. These data belong to a study of shared clonotypes between healthy human individuals. Germline loops: CDR1 LGHNA, CDR2 YSLEER. J gave up 6 bases and V 4 bases, and 10 bases lay outside the gene matches. CDR3 length equals 16 residues. The origin of this receptor is a man between 18 and 35 years old in good health. Some clones in this sample may be carry-over from other donors' samples. The sequencing input was memory CD4+ T cells from PBMCs. Subset in this sample: CD45RA-negative fraction. The chain recombines TRBV4-3 with TRBJ2-1, with 9 positions matching TRBD2. The CDR3 bases are TGCGCCAGCAGCCCCTCTGTTGCGGGAGGGCGCAATGAGCAGTTCTTC. Protein: CASSPSVAGGRNEQFF.